This TCR beta chain came from a study of T cells after yellow fever vaccination. The V and J ends lost 6 bases and 2 bases, in that order; junction bases with no gene match: 4. This CDR3 region has 15 residues. In TCRdb, the 5' RACE reads were re-called with MiXCR into one record per CDR3 protein. There are some 150,000 distinct CDR3 sequences in the sample; 7% to 10% occur only once, and roughly 36% lies in the top ten. In this sample, this clonotype turned up a few times. V usage is TRBV12-3 or TRBV12-4 and J usage is TRBJ2-7, with TRBD2 identical over 13 bases. Sample: CD8+ T cells sorted from PBMCs, taken 45 days after the yellow fever booster vaccination. The receptor was isolated from a man between 18 and 35 years old who received the YFV17D yellow fever vaccine. The CDR3 nucleotides read TGTGCCAGCAGGGCGACTAGCGGGGGGACCTACGAGCAGTACTTC. Amino acid sequence: CASRATSGGTYEQYF.